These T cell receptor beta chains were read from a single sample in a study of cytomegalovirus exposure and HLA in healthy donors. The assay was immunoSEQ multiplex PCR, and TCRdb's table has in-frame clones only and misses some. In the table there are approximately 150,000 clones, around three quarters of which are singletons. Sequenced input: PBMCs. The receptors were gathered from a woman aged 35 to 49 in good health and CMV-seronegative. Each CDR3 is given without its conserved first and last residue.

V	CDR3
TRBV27	ASSEWSGANVLT
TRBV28	ASSSGLGGFGTQY
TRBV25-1	ASSEYSQETQY
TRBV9	ASSGGLASNEQY
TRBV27	ASTTKKGQGNRSASYT
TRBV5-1	ASSLRTGGRNEQF
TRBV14	ASSPTRGDRGYEQY
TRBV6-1	ASSAEGAYEQY
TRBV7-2	ASSLRGTEAF
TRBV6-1	ATGLAGWGEQF
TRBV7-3	ASSLRQAFEEKLF
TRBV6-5	ASSSSPVYGYT
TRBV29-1	SAHRPMNTEAF
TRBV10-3	AISVLGGGGETQY
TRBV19	ASSRGGLAGDTGANVLT
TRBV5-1	ASSSGLAGGEQY
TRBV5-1	ASRRGSGEKLF
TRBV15	ATSRDRGAGNTIY
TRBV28	ASSPTDRGRAF
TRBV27	ASTPTVNTGELF
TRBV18	ASSPPTVVDEQY
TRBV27	ASGWRGNEQY
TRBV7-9	ASSKDRGSNQPQH
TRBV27	ASKKTGPYEQY
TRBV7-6	ASSLGTGAEEQY
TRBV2	ASSVDFLGYT
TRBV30	AWRGLDSPEAF
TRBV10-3	AISEDRGNTIY
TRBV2	ASKPSGTGEVAF
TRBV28	ASSPRGSGYT
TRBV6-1	ASSEGAGWYQETQY
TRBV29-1	SVVLGQGITEAF